Listed here are 10 T cell receptor beta chains from one sample, sequenced in a study of blood T cells in healthy people across ages. Combining a sample-barcoded 5' primer with a J-beta primer mix, a second PCR ran for about 7 to 12 cycles. TCRdb re-called the 5' RACE reads through MiXCR, storing one row per CDR3 protein. In the table there are about 1.6 million distinct CDR3 sequences, about 32% of which are singletons. Sequenced material: blood. These TCRs come from a woman aged 25 to 45 in good health.

The rearrangement uses TRBV6-6 and TRBJ2-7; D unresolved. The V gene lost 0 bases and the J gene lost 5 bases, with 11 bases spanning the gap. Germline V CDR1 and CDR2: MNHNY, SVGAGI (reference sequence). This CDR3 region has 14 residues. The CDR3 protein is CASSYSGGSDEQYF. The CDR3 DNA sequence: TGTGCCAGCAGTTACTCGGGCGGCAGCGACGAGCAGTACTTC.

The chain couples TRBV28 to TRBJ1-2; perhaps TRBD1 as D (5 bases). The germline CDR1 and CDR2 sequences are MDHEN and SYDVKM. This CDR3 has 15 residues. V was cut by 5 bases and J by 6 bases, with 19 bases left in between. This CDR3 is CASSAIGALGDGYTF. Here the CDR3 DNA reads TGTGCCAGCAGTGCGATAGGGGCCCTGGGAGATGGCTACACCTTC.

The genes are TRBV20-1 and TRBJ2-3; no clear D. The CDR3 totals 15 residues. The V and J ends lost 2 bases and 0 bases respectively, with 12 bases between them. Germline CDR1 is DFQATT and CDR2 is SNEGSKA (reference sequence). DNA for the CDR3: TGCAGTGCTAGACCCCCGATAGGTAGCACAGATACGCAGTATTTT. Translated, it gives CSARPPIGSTDTQYF.

The V call is TRBV3-1, the J call TRBJ1-1, with D unresolved. The V end lost 1 base, the J end lost 6 bases, and 9 bases lay between the germline ends. The CDR3 extends over 13 amino acids. Germline CDR1 and CDR2: LGHDT and YNNKEL (reference sequence). The CDR3 DNA follows: TGTGCCAGCAGCCAAGTAATCCAGTCTGAAGCTTTCTTT. Protein sequence: CASSQVIQSEAFF.

V and J are TRBV9 and TRBJ2-7; D is perhaps TRBD2 (6 bases). Gene TRBJ2-5 matches the end of the DNA better, so the J call may be wrong. The germline CDR1 and CDR2 sequences are SGDLS and YYNGEE. The CDR3 spans 15 residues. CDR3 region: CASSVAPSAQETQYF. For the CDR3, the DNA is TGTGCCAGCAGCGTAGCTCCTAGCGCACAAGAGACCCAGTACTTC.

This clonotype was counted only a few times. The chain links TRBV7-9 to TRBJ2-7; a possible D gene is TRBD2 (6 bases). CDR1 SEHNR and CDR2 FQNEAQ come from the germline V gene (reference sequence). V shed 7 bases and J shed 4 bases, with 23 bases lying between them. This CDR3 has 16 amino acids. The DNA for the CDR3 is TGTGCCAGCAACGCGAACGGGGCCTTAGGAGGGTACGAGCAGTACTTC. Protein: CASNANGALGGYEQYF.

The rearrangement joins TRBV11-2 to TRBJ2-5, with unresolved D. The V gene lost 1 base and the J gene lost 5 bases, with 17 bases spanning the gap. Germline CDR1 is SGHAT and CDR2 is FQNNGV. The CDR3 is 16 amino acids. The CDR3 sequence: CASSLGSKAMHETQYF. CDR3 sequence (DNA): TGTGCCAGCAGCTTAGGTAGTAAGGCTATGCACGAGACCCAGTACTTC.

In regard to this clonotype: A much more abundant neighbour one base away suggests this may be a read error. V is TRBV12-3 or TRBV12-4 and J is TRBJ2-3; 7 nucleotides line up with TRBD2. The CDR3 is 15 residues long. With 5 bases clipped from V and 0 bases from J, the junction kept 5 bases outside the gene matches. The CDR3, as DNA: TGTGCCAGCAGTACAGCGGGGTATAGCACAGATACGCAGTATTTT. The encoded protein is CASSTAGYSTDTQYF.

As regards this clonotype: The junction shows a germline mismatch at one end, possibly a read error. The rearrangement links TRBV2 to TRBJ2-2; the D gene is possibly TRBD2 (5 bases). Germline assignment: CDR1 SNHLY and CDR2 FYNNEI. The CDR3 runs 14 residues. The CDR3 region has the DNA TGTGCCAGCAGTGAACACCCTCTTTTCGGGGAGCGGTTTTTT. This sequence encodes CASSEHPLFGERFF.

The V gene is TRBV20-1, the J gene TRBJ2-3, with D possibly TRBD1 on 5 matching bases. The germline V and J ends were trimmed by 2 bases and 3 bases, with 12 bases remaining between them. This CDR3 spans 14 amino acids. The germline V gene has CDR1 DFQATT and CDR2 SNEGSKA (reference sequence). CDR3 residues: CSARQGLLTDTQYF. The CDR3 nucleotides are TGCAGTGCTAGACAGGGCCTCCTTACAGATACGCAGTATTTT.